This passage covers 8 T cell receptor beta chains from one sample sequenced in a study of OX40 agonist ivuxolimab in advanced cancers. Here immunoSEQ multiplex PCR was the method, and the copy in TCRdb shows in-frame clones only, minus some. This repertoire shows about 49,000 clones, roughly 80% found once; its top ten account for about an eighth. Sample: CD4+ or CD8+ T cells sorted from blood, taken in a trial of the OX40 agonist ivuxolimab. These receptors were obtained from an adult with an advanced solid tumor such as melanoma, head and neck, liver or kidney cancer.

This chain connects TRBV14 to TRBJ1-6; D remains unclear. The CDR3 contains 13 residues. V lost 7 bases to trimming and J lost 11 bases, with 15 bases between them. In germline, CDR1 is SGHDN, CDR2 FVKESK. CDR3: CASNRLEGAPLHF. CDR3 bases: TGTGCCAGCAATCGATTGGAGGGTGCACCCCTCCACTTT. Looking up the rest from reference TRBV14 and TRBJ1-6 gives the full variable domain: EAGVTQFPSHSVIEKGQTVTLRCDPISGHDNLYWYRRVMGKEIKFLLHFVKESKQDESGMPNNRFLAERTGGTYSTLKVQPAELEDSGVYFCASNRLEGAPLHFGNGTRLTVT.

The chain combines TRBV6-5 with TRBJ1-1, with D uncertain. Germline loops: CDR1 MNHEY, CDR2 SVGAGI. The CDR3 spans 14 residues. Trimming pared 2 bases from V and 3 bases from J, leaving 10 bases between. In nucleotides, the CDR3 is TGTGCCAGCAGTTACGGAAGGGAGGACACTGAAGCTTTCTTT. It codes for CASSYGREDTEAFF.

This clone appeared a single time. The CDR3 DNA follows: TGTGCCAGCAGTTCTGGGACAGGGCAAGAGACCCAGTACTTC. Encoded protein: CASSSGTGQETQYF. The gene calls are TRBV5-5 and TRBJ2-5, with 9 bases matching TRBD1. CDR3 length: 14 residues. V trimming: 5 bases; J trimming: 2 bases; junction bases outside the gene matches: 4. Germline CDR1 reads SGHKS; CDR2 reads YYEKEE (reference sequence). Full variable domain (missing parts from reference TRBV5-5 and TRBJ2-5): DAGVTQSPTHLIKTRGQQVTLRCSPISGHKSVSWYQQVLGQGPQFIFQYYEKEERGRGNFPDRFSARQFPNYSSELNVNALLLGDSALYLCASSSGTGQETQYFGPGTRLLVL.

This chain connects TRBV9 to TRBJ2-7; 9 nucleotides line up with TRBD2. Trimming cost V 1 base and J 6 bases; bases outside gene matches: 2. The CDR3 loop spans 13 amino acids. CDR1 and CDR2 (germline): SGDLS, YYNGEE. The DNA of the CDR3 is TGTGCCAGCAGCGTACTAGCGGGATCCGAGCAGTACTTC. Translating gives CASSVLAGSEQYF.

The CDR3 is CASSSKVASGLYTDTQYF. DNA of the CDR3: TGTGCCAGCAGCTCCAAGGTGGCTAGCGGGCTCTACACAGATACGCAGTATTTT. V is TRBV7-9 and J is TRBJ2-3, with TRBD2 identical over 8 bases. The germline V gene has CDR1 SEHNR and CDR2 FQNEAQ (reference sequence). The CDR3 loop spans 18 amino acids. J gave up 2 bases and V 4 bases, and 14 bases lay outside the gene matches.

The gene calls are TRBV5-1 and TRBJ2-1, with 7 bases that match TRBD1. The germline CDR1 and CDR2 sequences are SGHRS and YFSETQ. There are 14 residues in the CDR3. The J segment lost 4 bases and the V segment lost 4 bases, leaving 5 bases of the junction unmatched. The CDR3 region is CASSLSTGYNEQFF. Written as DNA, the CDR3 is TGCGCCAGCAGCCTCTCGACAGGGTACAATGAGCAGTTCTTC.

The chain links TRBV6-4 to TRBJ1-1; unclear D gene. The V gene's germline CDR1 is MRHNA and CDR2 SNTAGT. This CDR3 has 13 residues. Trimming removed 4 bases at V and 1 base at J, with 7 bases between. DNA of the CDR3: TGTGCCAGCAGTGTAGGTGGGAACACTGAAGCTTTCTTT. It is translated as CASSVGGNTEAFF.

The rearrangement links TRBV6-6 to TRBJ1-1; unclear D gene. Trimming took 0 bases from V and 9 from J, leaving 5 bases between them. Germline lookup yields CDR1 MNHNY and CDR2 SVGAGI (reference sequence). The CDR3 has 11 residues. The CDR3 region has the DNA TGTGCCAGCAGTTACTCGAATAAAGCTTTCTTT. Its protein is CASSYSNKAFF.